The 15 T cell receptor beta chains listed next were all sequenced from one sample in a study of T cell responses to AZD1222 COVID-19 vaccine. TCRdb's table, derived via immunoSEQ multiplex PCR, lists solely in-frame clones and lacks some. In the table there are 150,000 to 200,000 clones, approximately 95% of which are singletons. The input for sequencing was peripheral blood, taken on day 0 of AZD1222 vaccination. Receptors originate from an adult in good health.

CDR3 in DNA: TGTGCCAGTAGTCCCGGGACAGGGAAGCAGCCCCAGCATTTT. Translation: CASSPGTGKQPQHF. The chain couples TRBV19 to TRBJ1-5; 9 nucleotides agree with TRBD1. Per germline, CDR1 LNHDA and CDR2 SQIVND (reference sequence). This CDR3 comprises 14 residues. With V trimmed by 5 bases and J by 7 bases, 6 bases remained unmatched.

The genes are TRBV2 and TRBJ1-6; D is unclear. The germline V gene has CDR1 SNHLY and CDR2 FYNNEI. CDR3 length: 13 amino acids. V was cut by 6 bases and J by 7 bases, with 10 bases left in between. CDR3 nucleotides: TGTGCCAGCAGGGACGGGTGGAATTCACCCCTCCACTTT. Protein product: CASRDGWNSPLHF.

V usage is TRBV10-1 and J usage is TRBJ2-5, with TRBD2 matching over 9 bases. CDR3 length: 13 residues. With 5 bases clipped from V and 5 bases from J, the junction kept 3 bases outside the gene matches. Per the germline V gene, CDR1 is WNHNN and CDR2 is SYGVQD (reference sequence). Written as DNA, the CDR3 is TGCGCCAGCAGTTTAGCGGGAGTTGAGACCCAGTACTTC. Translating it yields CASSLAGVETQYF.

This sequence joins TRBV4-1 and TRBJ2-2; weak D call: TRBD2 (5 bases). The CDR3 sequence is 19 residues long. The V gene's germline CDR1 is MGHRA and CDR2 YSYEKL. The V end was cut by 0 bases, the J end by 0 bases, with 17 bases between. The CDR3 sequence is CASSQETSLRFANTGELFF. Written as DNA, the CDR3 is TGCGCCAGCAGCCAAGAAACTAGTTTACGGTTCGCGAACACCGGGGAGCTGTTTTTT.

This sequence joins TRBV29-1 and TRBJ1-1, with a tentative D call TRBD1 (5 bases). The germline gives CDR1 SQVTM, CDR2 ANQGSEA. The CDR3 is 13 amino acids. Between the trimmed V and J ends, which lost 7 bases and 3 bases, there was a span of 15 bases. DNA for the CDR3: TGCAGCGCCAAGGGGTTTAGGGACACTGAAGCTTTCTTT. Translated: CSAKGFRDTEAFF.

The chain couples TRBV6-5 to TRBJ2-7; D is ambiguous. The CDR3 covers 16 residues. The ends were cut back, 0 bases at V and 0 bases at J, with 12 bases in the middle. CDR1 and CDR2 from the germline V gene are MNHEY and SVGAGI. The CDR3 here is CASSYSRSGFSYEQYF. The CDR3 nucleotides read TGTGCCAGCAGTTACTCGAGGTCGGGCTTCTCCTACGAGCAGTACTTC.

CDR3 coding DNA: TGTGCCAGCAGTTATGGTTATGGTGAGCAGTTCTTC. Protein product: CASSYGYGEQFF. V usage is TRBV6-2 or TRBV6-3 and J usage is TRBJ2-1; D ambiguous. Deletions cut 3 bases from V and 9 bases from J, with 9 bases between. The CDR3 runs 12 residues. Germline values: CDR1 MNHEY, CDR2 SVGEGT.

The V and J genes are TRBV6-4 and TRBJ1-2; perhaps TRBD1 as D (6 bases). The germline V and J ends were trimmed by 9 bases and 8 bases, with 22 bases remaining between them. CDR1 is MRHNA, CDR2 SNTAGT, per germline. The CDR3 is 14 amino acids. The chain's CDR3 is CASRKDRGFQGYTF. In DNA, the CDR3 is TGTGCCAGTCGAAAGGATAGGGGGTTTCAAGGCTACACCTTC.

This clone was detected only once. The V gene is TRBV6-1, the J gene TRBJ2-7; TRBD2 agrees at 7 bases. Germline V gives CDR1 MNHNS, CDR2 SASEGT. The junction had 4 bases not matched to a gene; V was cut back by 2 bases and J by 3 bases. The CDR3 runs 14 residues. In DNA, the CDR3 is TGTGCCAGCAGTGAACTCGCGGGAGACTACGAGCAGTACTTC. It yields the protein CASSELAGDYEQYF.

V usage is TRBV6-5 and J usage is TRBJ1-1; 9 bases line up with TRBD1. The length of the CDR3 is 14 residues. The ends lost 5 bases at V and 4 bases at J; junction bases unmatched: 5. From germline, CDR1 is MNHEY and CDR2 SVGAGI. CDR3 coding DNA: TGTGCCAGCAGTCGACAGGGGGTTTTCACTGAAGCTTTCTTT. Translating gives CASSRQGVFTEAFF.

This chain links TRBV19 with TRBJ2-1; D unclear. Germline V gene lookup returns CDR1 LNHDA and CDR2 SQIVND (reference sequence). The CDR3 is 14 residues long. V was pared by 1 base and J by 15 bases, with 19 bases between. CDR3 bases: TGTGCCAGTAGTATAGTGGGCGGTTTAAACCCCATGTTCTTC. Translation gives CASSIVGGLNPMFF.

The V call is TRBV10-2, the J call TRBJ2-1, with 13 bases identical to TRBD2. This CDR3 has 16 residues. Germline V gives CDR1 WSHSY, CDR2 SAAADI. J lost 10 bases, V lost 7 bases, and 13 bases had no gene match. CDR3 in amino acids: CASILAGGPGGSEQFF. CDR3 bases: TGCGCCAGCATACTAGCGGGAGGGCCAGGAGGGAGCGAGCAGTTCTTC.

This chain connects TRBV6-5 to TRBJ1-2, with 9 bases fitting TRBD1. V lost 6 bases, J lost 5 bases, and 10 bases stayed unmatched. CDR3 length: 15 residues. Per germline, CDR1 MNHEY and CDR2 SVGAGI. CDR3 bases: TGTGCCAGCAGGAGCACAGGGGGCGCAGGGTATGGCTACACCTTC. Amino acid sequence: CASRSTGGAGYGYTF.

This rearrangement joins TRBV25-1 to TRBJ2-1; 8 bases are a match to TRBD1. This CDR3 comprises 13 residues. Germline-derived CDR1 and CDR2 are MGHDK and SYGVNS. The V segment lost 5 bases and the J segment 6 bases; nucleotides outside the gene matches: 3. In nucleotides, the CDR3 is TGTGCCAGCAGTCGACAGGGGATCAATGAGCAGTTCTTC. Amino acids: CASSRQGINEQFF.

The chain has TRBV19 and TRBJ1-2; D remains unclear. Per germline, CDR1 LNHDA and CDR2 SQIVND (reference sequence). The CDR3 is 15 amino acids. Trimming took off 3 bases at V and 7 bases at J, with 18 bases between the two ends. CDR3 protein: CASSIGAPGGPGYTF. CDR3 sequence (DNA): TGTGCCAGTAGTATCGGAGCACCGGGCGGTCCTGGCTACACCTTC.